These T cell receptor beta chains were read from a single sample in a study of blood T cells in healthy people across ages. TCRdb analysed the 5' RACE reads with MiXCR anew, one entry per CDR3 protein. The repertoire has 890,000 or so distinct CDR3 sequences, around 68% of them found once; the top ten carry 28%. The sequenced sample consisted of blood. The source of these receptors is a man between 25 and 39 years old in good health. CDR3s include the opening cysteine and the closing phenylalanine or tryptophan. A D gene is named only where the DNA matches it firmly. Only some rows state a clone size, as once, few, many or a class for expanded clones.

j_gene: TRBJ2-2
d_gene: TRBD1
abundance: -
v_gene: TRBV2
CDR3nt: TGTGCCAGCAGTGAAAGCAGGGGGATTGACACCGGGGAGCTGTTTTTT
CDR3aa: CASSESRGIDTGELFF

j_gene: TRBJ2-3
d_gene: -
abundance: once
v_gene: TRBV9
CDR3nt: TGTGCCAGCAGCGGCCCACACTCGGGCACAGATGCGCAGTATTTT
CDR3aa: CASSGPHSGTDAQYF

j_gene: TRBJ2-6
d_gene: -
abundance: few
v_gene: TRBV4-2
CDR3nt: TGTGCCAGCAGCTACTCCGGGCCCTCTGGGGCCAACGTCCTGACTTTC
CDR3aa: CASSYSGPSGANVLTF

j_gene: TRBJ2-3
d_gene: TRBD2
abundance: once
v_gene: TRBV27
CDR3nt: TGTGCCAGCAGTTACTGGCAGCGGGGAGCGACGCAGTATTTT
CDR3aa: CASSYWQRGATQYF

j_gene: TRBJ2-1
d_gene: TRBD1
abundance: -
v_gene: TRBV12-3/TRBV12-4
CDR3nt: TGTGCCAGCAGCCCTCCGGGCCAGGGGGCACGGGAGCAGTTCTTC
CDR3aa: CASSPPGQGAREQFF

j_gene: TRBJ2-3
d_gene: TRBD2
abundance: -
v_gene: TRBV9
CDR3nt: TGTGCCAGCAGCGTAGGGGGGGGGTCATTCACAGATACGCAGTATTTT
CDR3aa: CASSVGGGSFTDTQYF

j_gene: TRBJ2-7
d_gene: -
abundance: -
v_gene: TRBV5-1
CDR3nt: TGCGCCAGCAGCTTGGCCGGGGGAAGGGAACGCGAGCAGTACTTC
CDR3aa: CASSLAGGREREQYF

j_gene: TRBJ2-7
d_gene: TRBD1
abundance: once
v_gene: TRBV11-2
CDR3nt: TGTGCCAGCAGCTTAGATGGGGGACAGACCTACGAGCAGTACTTC
CDR3aa: CASSLDGGQTYEQYF

j_gene: TRBJ2-7
d_gene: -
abundance: -
v_gene: TRBV7-2
CDR3nt: TGTGCCAGCAGCGTCGTCGGCTACGAGCAGTACTTC
CDR3aa: CASSVVGYEQYF

j_gene: TRBJ2-5
d_gene: -
abundance: -
v_gene: TRBV6-2/TRBV6-3
CDR3nt: TGTGCCAGCAGTTACTCGGTGGCAACACGGGAGACCCAGTACTTC
CDR3aa: CASSYSVATRETQYF

j_gene: TRBJ2-3
d_gene: TRBD2
abundance: -
v_gene: TRBV5-5
CDR3nt: TGTGCCAGCAGCATGAGACTAGCGGGGTTTGCAGATACGCAGTATTTT
CDR3aa: CASSMRLAGFADTQYF

j_gene: TRBJ1-2
d_gene: TRBD1
abundance: once
v_gene: TRBV6-2/TRBV6-3
CDR3nt: TGTGCCAGCGGAAGTCCGGGACAGAATAACTATGGCTACACCTTC
CDR3aa: CASGSPGQNNYGYTF

j_gene: TRBJ2-3
d_gene: TRBD2
abundance: -
v_gene: TRBV20-1
CDR3nt: TGCAGTGCTAGGGCACTAGCGGGGGGACAAGATACGCAGTATTTT
CDR3aa: CSARALAGGQDTQYF

j_gene: TRBJ2-5
d_gene: -
abundance: -
v_gene: TRBV18
CDR3nt: TGTGCCAGCTCACCGGACTGGGCGTCCGAGACCCAGTACTTC
CDR3aa: CASSPDWASETQYF

j_gene: TRBJ1-2
d_gene: -
abundance: few
v_gene: TRBV7-2
CDR3nt: TGTGCCAGCAGCTCAACCCTGACTAGCAACTATGGCTACACCTTC
CDR3aa: CASSSTLTSNYGYTF

j_gene: TRBJ2-5
d_gene: TRBD2
abundance: few
v_gene: TRBV20-1
CDR3nt: TGCAGTGCTAAAAAGACTAGCTTCGAAGAGACCCAGTACTTC
CDR3aa: CSAKKTSFEETQYF

j_gene: TRBJ1-2
d_gene: -
abundance: -
v_gene: TRBV4-2
CDR3nt: TGTGCCAGCAACCGTGATGGATTGAGTGGCTACACCTTC
CDR3aa: CASNRDGLSGYTF

j_gene: TRBJ2-3
d_gene: -
abundance: few
v_gene: TRBV9
CDR3nt: TGTGCCAGCAGCCCTCATGGGCAGGGTACAGATACGCAGTATTTT
CDR3aa: CASSPHGQGTDTQYF

j_gene: TRBJ1-2
d_gene: -
abundance: -
v_gene: TRBV4-1
CDR3nt: TGCGCCAGCAGCCAAGATTGGGGAAGGGGGGCTTCTAACTATGGCTACACCTTC
CDR3aa: CASSQDWGRGASNYGYTF

j_gene: TRBJ1-2
d_gene: TRBD1
abundance: -
v_gene: TRBV29-1
CDR3nt: TGCAGCGCTGAGGGGGCTGACTATGGCTACACCTTC
CDR3aa: CSAEGADYGYTF

j_gene: TRBJ2-7
d_gene: -
abundance: -
v_gene: TRBV27
CDR3nt: TGTGCCAGCAGTTTTAACCCCGATGCGGAGTCATTCGGGGGGCTTCCCTACGAGCAGTACTTC
CDR3aa: CASSFNPDAESFGGLPYEQYF

j_gene: TRBJ2-1
d_gene: TRBD2
abundance: -
v_gene: TRBV15
CDR3nt: TGTGCCACCAGCAGAGAATACAGCGGGGGTAGGAATGAGCAGTTCTTC
CDR3aa: CATSREYSGGRNEQFF

j_gene: TRBJ2-1
d_gene: -
abundance: few
v_gene: TRBV18
CDR3nt: TGTGCCAGCTCACCTAGGGAGAATGAGCAGTTCTTC
CDR3aa: CASSPRENEQFF

j_gene: TRBJ2-3
d_gene: -
abundance: -
v_gene: TRBV5-1
CDR3nt: TGCGCCAGCAGCGTATCAGGGGGACTTCAAACAGATACGCAGTATTTT
CDR3aa: CASSVSGGLQTDTQYF

j_gene: TRBJ2-5
d_gene: -
abundance: -
v_gene: TRBV7-9
CDR3nt: TGTGCCAGCAGCTTAGATTCAGGGCTCGGAGAGACCCAGTACTTC
CDR3aa: CASSLDSGLGETQYF

j_gene: TRBJ2-1
d_gene: -
abundance: -
v_gene: TRBV11-2
CDR3nt: TGTGCCAGCACCCCGCCTGGGGGTGAGCAGTTCTTC
CDR3aa: CASTPPGGEQFF

j_gene: TRBJ2-5
d_gene: TRBD2
abundance: -
v_gene: TRBV11-2
CDR3nt: TGTGCCAGCAGCTTAGATGGGTCCGGGACTAGCGGGGTGACCCAGTACTTC
CDR3aa: CASSLDGSGTSGVTQYF

j_gene: TRBJ2-5
d_gene: -
abundance: few
v_gene: TRBV7-8
CDR3nt: TGTGCCAGCAGCTTACGCCCCCAAAGAGAGACCCAGTACTTC
CDR3aa: CASSLRPQRETQYF

j_gene: TRBJ1-5
d_gene: -
abundance: once
v_gene: TRBV12-5
CDR3nt: TGTGCTAGTGGTTACCACGGGACGTCTCAGCCCCAGCATTTT
CDR3aa: CASGYHGTSQPQHF

j_gene: TRBJ1-5
d_gene: -
abundance: -
v_gene: TRBV30
CDR3nt: TGTGCCTGGAGGGCGAGAGCATTTGGGCCCCAGCATTTT
CDR3aa: CAWRARAFGPQHF

j_gene: TRBJ1-4
d_gene: -
abundance: -
v_gene: TRBV7-2
CDR3nt: TGTGCCAGCAGCATCCAAGCGGGGGGAGATGAAAAACTGTTTTTT
CDR3aa: CASSIQAGGDEKLFF

j_gene: TRBJ2-3
d_gene: TRBD1
abundance: -
v_gene: TRBV7-2
CDR3nt: TGTGCCAGCAGCTGGGGACAGGAAGATACGCAGTATTTT
CDR3aa: CASSWGQEDTQYF

j_gene: TRBJ2-1
d_gene: TRBD2
abundance: -
v_gene: TRBV4-3
CDR3nt: TGCGCCAGCAGCCAAGATCGGCGGGGGGGTTCCTACAATGAGCAGTTCTTC
CDR3aa: CASSQDRRGGSYNEQFF

j_gene: TRBJ2-1
d_gene: TRBD1
abundance: -
v_gene: TRBV6-5
CDR3nt: TGTGCCAGCAGTTCCGGGACAGGGATCAATGAGCAGTTCTTC
CDR3aa: CASSSGTGINEQFF

j_gene: TRBJ2-7
d_gene: -
abundance: -
v_gene: TRBV3-1
CDR3nt: TGCGCCAGCAGCCCCCACCGGACCGCCGAGCAGTACTTC
CDR3aa: CASSPHRTAEQYF

j_gene: TRBJ2-1
d_gene: TRBD1
abundance: -
v_gene: TRBV20-1
CDR3nt: TGCAGTGCCTTAAGGACAGGGGGTAATAATGAGCAGTTCTTC
CDR3aa: CSALRTGGNNEQFF

j_gene: TRBJ1-2
d_gene: TRBD1
abundance: -
v_gene: TRBV27
CDR3nt: TGTGCCAGCAGTTTAGGATCCGGGACAGTCTCATTCCCCTATGGCTACACCTTC
CDR3aa: CASSLGSGTVSFPYGYTF

j_gene: TRBJ1-1
d_gene: -
abundance: -
v_gene: TRBV18
CDR3nt: TGTGCCAGCCCGGCGGGGGCAGGAGACACTGAAGCTTTCTTT
CDR3aa: CASPAGAGDTEAFF

j_gene: TRBJ1-4
d_gene: -
abundance: -
v_gene: TRBV29-1
CDR3nt: TGCAGCGTTGAGGACCCCCTAGTTGGTGAAAAACTGTTTTTT
CDR3aa: CSVEDPLVGEKLFF

j_gene: TRBJ2-3
d_gene: TRBD1
abundance: -
v_gene: TRBV5-1
CDR3nt: TGCGCCAGCAGCTCCCCCGGGACAGCGCTCCCGAATACGCAGTATTTT
CDR3aa: CASSSPGTALPNTQYF

j_gene: TRBJ2-4
d_gene: TRBD2
abundance: few
v_gene: TRBV28
CDR3nt: TGTGCCAGCAGTCCTGGGACTAGCGGGGGGCCAGCCAAAAACATTCAGTACTTC
CDR3aa: CASSPGTSGGPAKNIQYF

j_gene: TRBJ2-3
d_gene: -
abundance: -
v_gene: TRBV10-3
CDR3nt: TGTGCCATCAGTGGCTCCCCAGGGACTAGCACAGATACGCAGTATTTT
CDR3aa: CAISGSPGTSTDTQYF

j_gene: TRBJ1-2
d_gene: TRBD1
abundance: few
v_gene: TRBV12-3/TRBV12-4
CDR3nt: TGTGCCAGCACCCGGAACCCGACAGGGGTTGACTACACCTTC
CDR3aa: CASTRNPTGVDYTF

j_gene: TRBJ1-1
d_gene: -
abundance: once
v_gene: TRBV29-1
CDR3nt: TGCAGCGCGGCGGGAACTGAGGACACTGAAGCTTTCTTT
CDR3aa: CSAAGTEDTEAFF

j_gene: TRBJ2-1
d_gene: -
abundance: -
v_gene: TRBV6-4
CDR3nt: TGTGCCAGCAGTGACGGGCAGTACAATGAGCAGTTCTTC
CDR3aa: CASSDGQYNEQFF

j_gene: TRBJ2-1
d_gene: -
abundance: -
v_gene: TRBV7-3
CDR3nt: TGTGCCAGCAGCTTAAATGGAGGGGGGGCCAACAATGAGCAGTTCTTC
CDR3aa: CASSLNGGGANNEQFF

j_gene: TRBJ2-7
d_gene: -
abundance: once
v_gene: TRBV29-1
CDR3nt: TGCAGCGTTGAAATTGGGCCGCGCGAGCAGTACTTC
CDR3aa: CSVEIGPREQYF

j_gene: TRBJ1-2
d_gene: -
abundance: -
v_gene: TRBV9
CDR3nt: TGTGCCAGCAGCCCGGACTGGATCAACTCTTATGGCTACACCTTC
CDR3aa: CASSPDWINSYGYTF

j_gene: TRBJ2-5
d_gene: -
abundance: -
v_gene: TRBV20-1
CDR3nt: TGCAGTGCACGACTAGTAGAGACCCAGTACTTC
CDR3aa: CSARLVETQYF

j_gene: TRBJ1-2
d_gene: -
abundance: few
v_gene: TRBV7-9
CDR3nt: TGTGCCAGCCGGTTCTTGGACTATGGCTACACCTTC
CDR3aa: CASRFLDYGYTF

j_gene: TRBJ2-3
d_gene: -
abundance: -
v_gene: TRBV3-1
CDR3nt: TGTGCCAGCAGCCAAGTGGGCGGGGCGAGCACAGATACGCAGTATTTT
CDR3aa: CASSQVGGASTDTQYF

j_gene: TRBJ1-2
d_gene: TRBD1
abundance: -
v_gene: TRBV20-1
CDR3nt: TGCAGTGCTCCGCAGGGGGCCCTCTATGGCTACACCTTC
CDR3aa: CSAPQGALYGYTF

j_gene: TRBJ2-7
d_gene: TRBD1
abundance: -
v_gene: TRBV7-2
CDR3nt: TGTGCCAGCAGCTTAGCGACAGGGGGCTGGTACGAGCAGTACTTC
CDR3aa: CASSLATGGWYEQYF

j_gene: TRBJ2-1
d_gene: -
abundance: few
v_gene: TRBV20-1
CDR3nt: TGCAGTGCATCGGAGGGACCCTACAATGAGCAGTTCTTC
CDR3aa: CSASEGPYNEQFF

j_gene: TRBJ1-2
d_gene: -
abundance: -
v_gene: TRBV9
CDR3nt: TGTGCCAGCAGCGACCAGGGTATTGGGGCCTATGGCTACACCTTC
CDR3aa: CASSDQGIGAYGYTF

j_gene: TRBJ2-7
d_gene: TRBD2
abundance: few
v_gene: TRBV7-3
CDR3nt: TGTGCCAGCAGCTTTCTAGCGGGGCCTTACGAGCAGTACTTC
CDR3aa: CASSFLAGPYEQYF

j_gene: TRBJ2-7
d_gene: -
abundance: once
v_gene: TRBV9
CDR3nt: TGTGCCAGCAGCACAGGGCCAGGAGAATCCTACGAGCAGTACTTC
CDR3aa: CASSTGPGESYEQYF

j_gene: TRBJ2-1
d_gene: TRBD2
abundance: -
v_gene: TRBV4-2
CDR3nt: TGTGCCAGCAGCCAAGAGAGCGGGGGGGCGTCCTACAATGAGCAGTTCTTC
CDR3aa: CASSQESGGASYNEQFF

j_gene: TRBJ1-1
d_gene: -
abundance: -
v_gene: TRBV7-2
CDR3nt: TGTGCCAGCAGCTTACAAGGGTTTCCCCCCGCTTTCTTT
CDR3aa: CASSLQGFPPAFF

j_gene: TRBJ2-7
d_gene: -
abundance: -
v_gene: TRBV6-1
CDR3nt: TGTGCCAGCAGGGACGACGGTGTCTACGACAAGCAGTACTTC
CDR3aa: CASRDDGVYDKQYF